This T cell receptor (beta chain) was identified during a study of metastatic and nonmetastatic thyroid tumors. Across the study: Repertoire comparison spanned blood and tumor or nodule tissue of malignant and benign thyroid patients.

There are many counts of this clone. Its matching antigen is unknown. Original processing notes: A papillary thyroid cancer distant-metastasis classifier was built from CDR3 differences across clinicopathological groups. Using MiXCR, TCRdb re-called clones from the PCR reads. None of the V and J calls come from the authors' own analysis; TCRdb made them. The data hold tens of thousands of clones, with roughly 17% observed a single time. Patients had received no treatment of any kind before thyroid surgery. Germline lookup yields CDR1 DFQATT and CDR2 SNEGSKA (reference sequence). J lost 5 bases, V lost 1 base, and 13 bases had no gene match. The CDR3 is 18 residues long. Points from the study as a whole: In blood and tumor, TCR beta diversity was reportedly significantly higher in malignant thyroid tumors than in benign nodules.

This TCR derives from a female donor with papillary thyroid cancer or a benign thyroid nodule (not recorded which). Some clones in this sample may be carry-over from other donors' samples. V usage is TRBV20-1 and J usage is TRBJ2-5; 13 nucleotides agree with TRBD2. Specimen: tumor tissue. CDR3 nucleotides: TGCAGTGCTAGAGTCGCCGGGACTAGCGGGATTTTTGCTGAGACCCAGTACTTC. This sequence encodes CSARVAGTSGIFAETQYF.